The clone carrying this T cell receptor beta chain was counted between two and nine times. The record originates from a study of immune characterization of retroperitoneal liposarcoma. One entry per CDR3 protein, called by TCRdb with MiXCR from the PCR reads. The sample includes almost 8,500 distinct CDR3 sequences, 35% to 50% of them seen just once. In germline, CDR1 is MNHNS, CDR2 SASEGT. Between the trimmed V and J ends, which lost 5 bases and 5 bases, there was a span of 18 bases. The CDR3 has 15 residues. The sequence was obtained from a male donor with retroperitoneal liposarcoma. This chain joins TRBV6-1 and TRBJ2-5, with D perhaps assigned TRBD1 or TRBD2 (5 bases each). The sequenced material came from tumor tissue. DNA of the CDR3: TGTGCCAGCAGTCACCGGGACGCGTGGAGTGAGACCCAGTACTTC. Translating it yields CASSHRDAWSETQYF.